The present T cell receptor (beta chain) was sequenced within a study of immune heterogeneity within non-small cell lung tumors (dated by TCRdb to the late 2010s). Study-wide context: Histology comprised several squamous cell carcinomas, more than 8 non-squamous carcinomas and 1 tumor not otherwise specified. TCR repertoires were analyzed from some 60 tumor loci of some 15 patients, whereas transcriptome data were available for only about 44 loci from more than nine patients. Whole-exome sequencing, RNA-seq and TCR beta repertoire sequencing were combined for multiple spatially distinct regions from each NSCLC tumor so that intratumoral immune heterogeneity could be examined. Binding of neoantigens to the HLA alleles of each patient was predicted with netMHCpan-3.0 for mutant peptides of 8 to 11 amino acids.

Genomic DNA extracted from bulk tumor tissue served as TCR template, with around 590 ng gDNA amplified per sample. Multiple biopsies per primary tumor were taken during surgery, spaced as far apart as possible within the tumor mass. The study cohort was described as untreated and was composed of newly diagnosed NSCLC cases undergoing curative surgery. The samples came from fewer than 16 patients with newly diagnosed non-small cell lung cancer who were having surgery intended to be curative. A couple of independent pathologists reviewed the resected tumor masses. Only high-quality DNA and RNA samples were carried forward to sequencing. The full study reports these points: Identical dominant CDR3B clonotypes recurred across loci within a patient, yet different tumor locations also harbored unique high-frequency clones. Individual patients mostly had different high-frequency TCR beta clonotypes. Local T-cell repertoire clonality showed a statistically significant but moderate positive correlation with local tumor mutational burden (R around 0.34).

The TCR beta CDR3 region was amplified with a multiplex PCR system whose first round of approximately 10 cycles used 32 V-gene forward primers and 13 J-gene reverse primers. The first PCR round was done with a QIAGEN Multiplex PCR Kit, and the primer sequences were filed in Chinese patent CN105087789A. A second PCR round added Illumina universal primers using the Phusion High-Fidelity PCR Kit. The TCR libraries underwent paired-end sequencing with a read length of 151 bp on the Illumina HiSeq X Ten platform. For the original study's pipeline: Cutadapt was used to discard reads without multiplex PCR primers, PEAR merged the read pairs, and MiXCR with default settings called the CDR3 regions. Shannon entropy measured repertoire diversity, while clonality was calculated as one minus the Shannon entropy divided by the ln of the count of productive unique sequences. Dominant or high-frequency T-cell clones were defined as clonotypes at frequencies of at least 0.5%. TCRdb reanalyzed the raw reads on its own, using fastp at Q25 for trimming and MiXCR for clone calling, and kept in-frame beta chains. Rows with one shared CDR3 protein collapse into an entry with the most common genes and DNA. V and J calls and clone size were set by TCRdb, not the authors. Within this sample are 7,000 to 9,000 distinct CDR3 sequences, with approximately 20% of them counted one time only. Of the sample, roughly 15% falls within the top ten clones.

Remarks on this clonotype: Its specific antigen is unknown. Mismatch with germline at one junction end may stem from a read error.

Spanning cysteine to phenylalanine, the CDR3 consists of 14 amino acids. Only CDR3 DNA remains: 42 bases, in frame from the first base. The germline V gene gives CDR1 as MDHEN and CDR2 as SYDVKM. The sample taken for sequencing was lung tumor tissue. The V and J segments used are TRBV28 and TRBJ2-7; a tentative D match to TRBD2 spans 5 bases. This clonotype originated in a man aged 55 to 70 with non-small cell lung cancer. This receptor carries the CDR3 CACRRLAYGGEQYF. Read as DNA, the sequence is TGTGCCTGCAGGCGACTCGCTTATGGCGGGGAGCAGTACTTC.